This T cell receptor beta chain came from a study of beta chain features in type 1 diabetes. General study findings and limits: All four CD4+ subsets from Type 1 diabetes patients carried moderately but significantly shorter TCRB CDR3s.

Germline V gene data show CDR1 as GTSNPN and CDR2 as SVGIG (reference sequence). V lost 4 bases and J lost 2, with 9 bases in between. CDR3 length: 13 residues. The whole isolated RNA underwent reverse transcription, so sequencing captured expressed TCRB transcripts. Generated by immunoSEQ multiplex PCR, the TCRdb table keeps only in-frame clones and is missing some. Among 300,000 or so clones listed, about 13% were seen once. To note about this clone: The antigen is not known.

The receptor was isolated from a young woman with type 1 diabetes. The chain recombines TRBV30 with TRBJ1-3; maybe TRBD1 (6 bases). Sequencing was carried out using naive CD4+ T cells from blood. The CDR3 DNA reads as TGTGCCTGGATGCCAGGGGCTGGAAACACCATATATTTT. The encoded protein is CAWMPGAGNTIYF. Based on the CDR3 plus reference TRBV30 and TRBJ1-3, the full variable domain is SQTIHQWPATLVQPVGSPLSLECTVEGTSNPNLYWYRQAAGRGLQLLFYSVGIGQISSEVPQNLSASRPQDRQFILSSKKLLLSDSGFYLCAWMPGAGNTIYFGEGSWLTVV.